This is a list of T cell receptor beta chains from one sample in a study of chemoradiotherapy in HPV16-positive cancers. Produced via immunoSEQ multiplex PCR; TCRdb's table is partial and in-frame only. The sample lists 12,000 or so clones; roughly 84% were seen once. The sequencing here drew on blood, taken from a patient who underwent chemoradiotherapy. These TCRs come from a human donor with HPV-associated anogenital cancer. Both conserved end residues are part of each CDR3. Each record gives: clone size, V gene, D gene, J gene, CDR3 protein, CDR3 DNA. A D gene is named only where the DNA matches it firmly. Part of the rows lack a size; the others show once, few, many or a class for expanded clones.

clone_size: -; v_call: TRBV12-5; d_call: TRBD1; j_call: TRBJ1-2; cdr3_aa: CASGQRQGKGASSYGYTF; cdr3_nt: TGTGCTAGTGGCCAAAGACAGGGAAAAGGTGCTTCCTCCTATGGCTACACCTTC
clone_size: -; v_call: TRBV9; d_call: -; j_call: TRBJ2-7; cdr3_aa: CASSVDGNYEQYF; cdr3_nt: TGTGCCAGCAGCGTTGACGGGAACTACGAGCAGTACTTC
clone_size: -; v_call: TRBV6-4; d_call: -; j_call: TRBJ1-3; cdr3_aa: CASSQDGISGNTIYF; cdr3_nt: TGTGCCAGCAGCCAAGACGGGATCTCTGGAAACACCATATATTTT
clone_size: -; v_call: TRBV19; d_call: TRBD1; j_call: TRBJ2-5; cdr3_aa: CASSTLNRGGETQYF; cdr3_nt: TGTGCCAGTAGTACTTTGAACAGGGGCGGCGAGACCCAGTACTTC
clone_size: -; v_call: TRBV19; d_call: TRBD1; j_call: TRBJ1-2; cdr3_aa: CASSITGQAGYGYTF; cdr3_nt: TGTGCCAGTAGTATAACGGGACAGGCGGGCTATGGCTACACCTTC
clone_size: -; v_call: TRBV5-1; d_call: -; j_call: TRBJ2-7; cdr3_aa: CASSLDVYEQYF; cdr3_nt: TGCGCCAGCAGCTTGGACGTTTACGAGCAGTACTTC
clone_size: -; v_call: TRBV16; d_call: TRBD2; j_call: TRBJ2-2; cdr3_aa: CASSQGLGGGGELFF; cdr3_nt: TGTGCCAGCAGCCAAGGACTAGGAGGTGGCGGGGAGCTGTTTTTT
clone_size: -; v_call: TRBV7-2; d_call: TRBD2; j_call: TRBJ2-1; cdr3_aa: CASSLVASGGNNEQFF; cdr3_nt: TGTGCCAGCAGCTTAGTTGCTAGCGGGGGGAACAATGAGCAGTTCTTC
clone_size: -; v_call: TRBV6-6; d_call: TRBD2; j_call: TRBJ2-5; cdr3_aa: CASRALAGQETQYF; cdr3_nt: TGTGCCAGCAGAGCTCTAGCGGGGCAAGAGACCCAGTACTTC
clone_size: few; v_call: TRBV7-2; d_call: -; j_call: TRBJ1-6; cdr3_aa: CASSLDTGANSPLHF; cdr3_nt: TGTGCCAGCAGCTTAGATACCGGGGCTAATTCACCCCTCCACTTT
clone_size: -; v_call: TRBV7-9; d_call: -; j_call: TRBJ2-3; cdr3_aa: CASSLEAAASTDTQYF; cdr3_nt: TGTGCCAGCAGCTTAGAGGCGGCGGCTAGCACAGATACGCAGTATTTT
clone_size: -; v_call: TRBV30; d_call: -; j_call: TRBJ2-2; cdr3_aa: CAWSVQGAGELFF; cdr3_nt: TGTGCCTGGAGTGTACAAGGGGCCGGGGAGCTGTTTTTT
clone_size: once; v_call: TRBV11-3; d_call: -; j_call: TRBJ1-2; cdr3_aa: CASSRSYPNYGYTF; cdr3_nt: TGTGCCAGCAGCCGCAGCTATCCCAACTATGGCTACACCTTC
clone_size: -; v_call: TRBV9; d_call: -; j_call: TRBJ1-5; cdr3_aa: CASSVGSQGQPQHF; cdr3_nt: TGTGCCAGCAGCGTAGGTTCCCAGGGTCAGCCCCAGCATTTT
clone_size: -; v_call: TRBV21-1; d_call: -; j_call: TRBJ1-1; cdr3_aa: CASSKRDRRNTEAFF; cdr3_nt: TGTGCCAGCAGCAAGAGGGACAGGCGGAACACTGAAGCTTTCTTT
clone_size: once; v_call: TRBV7-2; d_call: -; j_call: TRBJ2-1; cdr3_aa: CASSLRVPPNEQFF; cdr3_nt: TGTGCCAGCAGCTTAAGGGTGCCACCGAATGAGCAGTTCTTC
clone_size: -; v_call: TRBV7-9; d_call: TRBD2; j_call: TRBJ2-1; cdr3_aa: CASSYWTSGAPRGQFF; cdr3_nt: TGTGCCAGCAGCTACTGGACTAGCGGGGCCCCCCGCGGGCAGTTCTTC
clone_size: -; v_call: TRBV19; d_call: -; j_call: TRBJ1-5; cdr3_aa: CASSIVRQDKSQPQHF; cdr3_nt: TGTGCCAGTAGTATAGTTCGACAGGATAAGAGTCAGCCCCAGCATTTT
clone_size: -; v_call: TRBV5-5; d_call: TRBD1; j_call: TRBJ1-4; cdr3_aa: CASSRTGRNEKLFF; cdr3_nt: TGTGCCAGCAGCCGGACAGGGCGGAATGAAAAACTGTTTTTT
clone_size: -; v_call: TRBV27; d_call: -; j_call: TRBJ1-2; cdr3_aa: CASSRRHF; cdr3_nt: TGTGCCAGCAGTCGACGCCACTTC
clone_size: -; v_call: TRBV28; d_call: -; j_call: TRBJ1-4; cdr3_aa: CASSFSAEHNEKLFF; cdr3_nt: TGTGCCAGCAGTTTCTCGGCAGAGCATAATGAAAAACTGTTTTTT
clone_size: once; v_call: TRBV7-6; d_call: -; j_call: TRBJ2-1; cdr3_aa: CASSPSFGEQFF; cdr3_nt: TGTGCCAGCAGCCCCTCGTTTGGTGAGCAGTTCTTC
clone_size: few; v_call: TRBV7-9; d_call: -; j_call: TRBJ1-2; cdr3_aa: CASSLGSGYTF; cdr3_nt: TGTGCCAGCAGCTTAGGATCTGGCTACACCTTC
clone_size: -; v_call: TRBV5-6; d_call: -; j_call: TRBJ1-1; cdr3_aa: CASSLDTEAFF; cdr3_nt: TGTGCCAGCAGCTTGGACACTGAAGCTTTCTTT
clone_size: -; v_call: TRBV9; d_call: TRBD2; j_call: TRBJ2-1; cdr3_aa: CASSSQAGATYNEQFF; cdr3_nt: TGTGCCAGCAGCTCCCAAGCGGGGGCGACATACAATGAGCAGTTCTTC
clone_size: -; v_call: TRBV7-9; d_call: TRBD2; j_call: TRBJ2-3; cdr3_aa: CASSLVARGVGTDTQYF; cdr3_nt: TGTGCCAGCAGCTTAGTGGCGCGGGGGGTAGGCACAGATACGCAGTATTTT
clone_size: -; v_call: TRBV5-1; d_call: -; j_call: TRBJ1-2; cdr3_aa: CASSSGRSQANYGYTF; cdr3_nt: TGCGCCAGCAGCTCCGGACGGTCTCAAGCTAACTATGGCTACACCTTC
clone_size: -; v_call: TRBV7-2; d_call: -; j_call: TRBJ1-3; cdr3_aa: CASSSTRGAGNTIYF; cdr3_nt: TGTGCCAGCAGCTCCACCAGAGGCGCTGGAAACACCATATATTTT
clone_size: -; v_call: TRBV5-1; d_call: -; j_call: TRBJ2-7; cdr3_aa: CASSLVQDYEQYF; cdr3_nt: TGCGCCAGCAGCTTGGTCCAGGACTACGAGCAGTACTTC
clone_size: -; v_call: TRBV27; d_call: -; j_call: TRBJ1-5; cdr3_aa: CASSLARGAGPQHF; cdr3_nt: TGTGCCAGCAGTTTAGCCAGGGGCGCGGGGCCCCAGCATTTT
clone_size: -; v_call: TRBV7-2; d_call: -; j_call: TRBJ1-2; cdr3_aa: CASSLGDRYGSYTF; cdr3_nt: TGTGCCAGCAGCTTGGGTGACAGGTATGGAAGCTACACCTTC
clone_size: once; v_call: TRBV30; d_call: -; j_call: TRBJ1-2; cdr3_aa: CAWSPGANYGYTF; cdr3_nt: TGTGCCTGGAGTCCGGGAGCGAACTATGGCTACACCTTC
clone_size: -; v_call: TRBV28; d_call: TRBD1; j_call: TRBJ1-5; cdr3_aa: CASRNRDRHYSNQPQHF; cdr3_nt: TGTGCCAGCAGGAACCGGGACAGGCACTATAGCAATCAGCCCCAGCATTTT
clone_size: -; v_call: TRBV9; d_call: TRBD1; j_call: TRBJ2-1; cdr3_aa: CASSVAGTGYNEQFF; cdr3_nt: TGTGCCAGCAGCGTAGCCGGGACAGGGTACAATGAGCAGTTCTTC
clone_size: once; v_call: TRBV15; d_call: TRBD2; j_call: TRBJ2-3; cdr3_aa: CATSRATSGEDTQYF; cdr3_nt: TGTGCCACCAGCAGAGCGACTAGCGGGGAAGATACGCAGTATTTT
clone_size: -; v_call: TRBV5-6; d_call: -; j_call: TRBJ2-7; cdr3_aa: CASSLDKGPVIEQYF; cdr3_nt: TGTGCCAGCAGCTTGGATAAAGGTCCCGTCATCGAGCAGTACTTC
clone_size: -; v_call: TRBV30; d_call: TRBD2; j_call: TRBJ2-5; cdr3_aa: CAWNPGLAGETQYF; cdr3_nt: TGTGCCTGGAACCCGGGACTAGCGGGAGAGACCCAGTACTTC
clone_size: -; v_call: TRBV19; d_call: TRBD1; j_call: TRBJ1-2; cdr3_aa: CASSLTGGTVYGYTF; cdr3_nt: TGTGCCAGTAGCCTAACCGGGGGGACAGTCTATGGCTACACCTTC
clone_size: -; v_call: TRBV7-9; d_call: -; j_call: TRBJ1-3; cdr3_aa: CASSTSDGYSGNTIYF; cdr3_nt: TGTGCCAGCAGCACCTCGGACGGCTACTCTGGAAACACCATATATTTT
clone_size: once; v_call: TRBV18; d_call: TRBD1; j_call: TRBJ2-7; cdr3_aa: CASSPNTGGQGEQYF; cdr3_nt: TGTGCCAGCTCACCAAATACAGGGGGACAGGGCGAGCAGTACTTC
clone_size: -; v_call: TRBV7-5; d_call: -; j_call: TRBJ1-1; cdr3_aa: CARSPKGDPMNTEAFF; cdr3_nt: TGTGCCAGAAGCCCTAAGGGGGATCCAATGAACACTGAAGCTTTCTTT
clone_size: -; v_call: TRBV29-1; d_call: -; j_call: TRBJ2-1; cdr3_aa: CSATDVGEQFF; cdr3_nt: TGCAGCGCCACGGACGTCGGTGAGCAGTTCTTC
clone_size: -; v_call: TRBV2; d_call: TRBD1; j_call: TRBJ1-2; cdr3_aa: CASRGTATYGYTF; cdr3_nt: TGTGCCAGCAGGGGGACAGCGACCTATGGCTACACCTTC
clone_size: -; v_call: TRBV19; d_call: -; j_call: TRBJ1-6; cdr3_aa: CASGDVGLHF; cdr3_nt: TGTGCCAGTGGGGACGTGGGCCTCCACTTT
clone_size: few; v_call: TRBV11-3; d_call: TRBD1; j_call: TRBJ2-2; cdr3_aa: CASSSRQGNGELFF; cdr3_nt: TGTGCCAGCAGCTCCCGACAGGGTAACGGGGAGCTGTTTTTT
clone_size: -; v_call: TRBV11-2; d_call: -; j_call: TRBJ1-4; cdr3_aa: CASSFNPGGEKLFF; cdr3_nt: TGTGCCAGCAGCTTCAACCCTGGGGGAGAAAAACTGTTTTTT
clone_size: -; v_call: TRBV5-4; d_call: TRBD1; j_call: TRBJ1-2; cdr3_aa: CASSPIGTAGYTF; cdr3_nt: TGTGCCAGCAGCCCTATAGGGACAGCTGGCTACACCTTC
clone_size: -; v_call: TRBV2; d_call: TRBD1; j_call: TRBJ1-1; cdr3_aa: CASSDRTGGRNTEAFF; cdr3_nt: TGTGCCAGCAGTGACCGGACAGGGGGAAGGAACACTGAAGCTTTCTTT